This T cell receptor beta chain was identified during a study of cytomegalovirus exposure and HLA in healthy donors. This PCR relied on a set of 60 Vbeta primers and 13 Jbeta primers. The table came from immunoSEQ multiplex PCR; TCRdb's copy has only in-frame clones and leaves some out. The sample comprises 190,000 or so clones, 79% of which are singletons, and less than 2% rests with the top ten. The germline V and J ends were trimmed by 2 bases and 3 bases, with 10 bases remaining between them. Per germline, CDR1 SGHVS and CDR2 FQNEAQ. The CDR3 is 15 amino acids. The sequenced material came from PBMCs. V usage is TRBV7-8 and J usage is TRBJ1-4, with D tentatively TRBD1 (6 bases). The receptor comes from a girl aged 5-17 years in good health and CMV-seropositive. In DNA, the CDR3 is TGTGCCAGCAGCTTATTGGACAGAGCTAATGAAAAACTGTTTTTT. This sequence encodes CASSLLDRANEKLFF.